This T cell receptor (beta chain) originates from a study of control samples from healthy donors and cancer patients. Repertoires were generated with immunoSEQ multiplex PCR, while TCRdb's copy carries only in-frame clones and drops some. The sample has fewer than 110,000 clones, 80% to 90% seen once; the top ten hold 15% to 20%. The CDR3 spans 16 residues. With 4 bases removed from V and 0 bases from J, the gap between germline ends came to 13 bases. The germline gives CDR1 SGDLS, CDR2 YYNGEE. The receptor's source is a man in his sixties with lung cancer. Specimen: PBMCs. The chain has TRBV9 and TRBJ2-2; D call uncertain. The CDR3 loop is CASSPHYSPNTGELFF. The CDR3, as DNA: TGTGCCAGCAGCCCCCACTACAGTCCGAACACCGGGGAGCTGTTTTTT.